This T cell receptor (beta chain) originates from a study of CD8 T cells in Susac syndrome. The CDR3 loop spans 14 amino acids. The V and J ends lost 6 bases and 0 bases respectively, with 14 bases between them. Germline assignment: CDR1 SQVTM and CDR2 ANQGSEA. The RNA input was about 0.5 to 1 ug, and it was reverse transcribed with random hexamers. TCRdb re-derived calls from the immunoSEQ multiplex PCR reads in MiXCR, one entry per CDR3 protein. Here the sample spans 200,000 to 250,000 distinct CDR3 sequences, about 95% being singletons. Sequenced sample: CD4+ T cells from PBMCs. The receptor was isolated from a human donor with multiple sclerosis. V gene TRBV29-1 combines with J gene TRBJ1-1; D might be TRBD1 (6 bases). In nucleotides, the CDR3 is TGCAGCGTCACAGGGAAATTCATGAACACTGAAGCTTTCTTT. It is translated as CSVTGKFMNTEAFF.